This note documents a single T cell receptor (beta chain) sequence. The antigen is unknown. The data derive from a study of vaccination and CD4 T cells after COVID-19. Between the trimmed V and J ends, which lost 2 bases and 4 bases, there was a span of 12 bases. The CDR3 extends over 15 amino acids. Regarding treatment: approximately 9-day PBMC culture with coronavirus spike peptide pools or control peptides (ViraFEST assay). Once obtained from cultured CD4+ T cells, the DNA was sequenced using the Oncomine TCR Beta short-read assay. MiXCR, applied by TCRdb to the PCR reads, yields one record per CDR3 protein. The sample yields some 8,700 distinct CDR3 sequences, approximately 50% seen once.

Sequences were obtained from CD4+ T cells from blood, cultured in vitro. The chain uses TRBV12-3 or TRBV12-4 and TRBJ2-1, with D possibly being TRBD1 (5 bases). The TCR was taken from a human donor who had recovered from COVID-19. The CDR3 loop is CASSLFQGSYNEQFF. CDR3 DNA: TGTGCCAGCAGTTTATTTCAGGGTAGTTACAATGAGCAGTTCTTC.